This T cell receptor beta chain was retrieved from a study of T cells after yellow fever vaccination. Worth noting for this clonotype: The antigen remains undetermined.

By 5'RACE template switching, TCR cDNA was produced, with a universal primer site and UMIs added in the process. TCRdb analysed the 5' RACE reads with MiXCR anew, one entry per CDR3 protein. The table lists some 670,000 distinct CDR3 sequences, approximately 13% of them singletons. Study-wide findings and caveats: The secondary response was weaker but peaked faster, day 5 versus 15. Subsequent to the booster, the majority of primary-vaccination clones reappeared (96% CD4, around 85% CD8).

The CDR3 length is 12 residues. With 2 bases removed from V and 5 bases from J, the gap between germline ends came to 7 bases. In germline, CDR1 is MNHEY, CDR2 SVGEGT. This receptor was taken from a man aged 25-40 years who received the YFV17D yellow fever vaccine. J is TRBJ2-7 and V is TRBV6-2 or TRBV6-3; D is unclear. The specimen was PBMCs, collected on the day of the yellow fever booster vaccination. The DNA for the CDR3 is TGTGCCAGCAGTTACCTCTGGGACGAGCAGTACTTC. Its protein is CASSYLWDEQYF.